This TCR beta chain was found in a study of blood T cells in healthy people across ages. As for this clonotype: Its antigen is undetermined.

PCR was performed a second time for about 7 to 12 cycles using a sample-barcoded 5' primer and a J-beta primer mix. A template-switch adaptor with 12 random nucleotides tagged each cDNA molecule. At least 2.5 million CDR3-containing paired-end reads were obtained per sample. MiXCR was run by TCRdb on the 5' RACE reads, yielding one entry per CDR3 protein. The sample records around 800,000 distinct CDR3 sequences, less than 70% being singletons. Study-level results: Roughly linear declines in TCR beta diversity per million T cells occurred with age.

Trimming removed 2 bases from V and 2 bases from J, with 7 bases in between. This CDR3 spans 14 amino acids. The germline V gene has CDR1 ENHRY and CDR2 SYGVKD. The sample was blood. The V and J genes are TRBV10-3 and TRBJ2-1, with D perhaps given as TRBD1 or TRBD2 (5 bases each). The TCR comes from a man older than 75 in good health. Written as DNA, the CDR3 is TGTGCCATCAGTGAGCGGGACCCCTACAATGAGCAGTTCTTC. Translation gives CAISERDPYNEQFF.